Below, 5 T cell receptor beta chains from the same sample are listed, as sequenced in a study of memory B cells and T cells in multiple sclerosis. Sequencing used immunoSEQ multiplex PCR; TCRdb keeps in-frame clones, though not all of them. The sample lists 11,000 to 15,000 clones; approximately 69% were seen once. The sample comprised memory (CD45RO+) CD4+ T cells from blood. The source of these receptors is a human donor with multiple sclerosis.

Note on this clone: The sample contains more than one DNA sequence encoding this CDR3. The V and J genes are TRBV6-1 and TRBJ1-3; no clear D gene. There are 16 residues in the CDR3. Trimming pared 3 bases from V and 1 base from J, leaving 13 bases between. Germline V CDR1 and CDR2: MNHNS, SASEGT. The CDR3 DNA sequence: TGTGCCAGCAGTGACCCCAGGACTGTATCTGGAAACACCATATATTTT. Protein: CASSDPRTVSGNTIYF.

This chain uses TRBV2 with TRBJ2-5; D is possibly TRBD1 (6 bases). The CDR3 extends over 15 amino acids. Per the germline V gene, CDR1 is SNHLY and CDR2 is FYNNEI. The germline V and J ends were trimmed by 5 bases and 5 bases, with 18 bases remaining between them. The CDR3, as DNA: TGTGCCAGCAGTAGACAGGCAAGCCCGTTGGAGACCCAGTACTTC. It translates to CASSRQASPLETQYF.

This clone has only one observation. The chain carries TRBV19 and TRBJ1-1, with a possible D match to TRBD1 (6 bases). The V gene lost 4 bases and the J gene lost 1 base, with 13 bases spanning the gap. Germline values: CDR1 LNHDA, CDR2 SQIVND (reference sequence). The CDR3 runs to 15 residues. The chain's CDR3 is CASSTLTGQNTEAFF. Written as DNA, the CDR3 is TGTGCCAGTAGTACCCTGACAGGTCAGAACACTGAAGCTTTCTTT. Combining the CDR3 with reference TRBV19 and TRBJ1-1 gives the whole variable domain DGGITQSPKYLFRKEGQNVTLSCEQNLNHDAMYWYRQDPGQGLRLIYYSQIVNDFQKGDIAEGYSVSREKKESFPLTVTSAQKNPTAFYLCASSTLTGQNTEAFFGQGTRLTVV.

This clone came up a few times. The chain couples TRBV6-1 to TRBJ1-2; no firm D call. Deletions cut 0 bases from V and 10 bases from J, with 12 bases between. The germline V gene encodes CDR1 MNHNS and CDR2 SASEGT. There are 13 residues in the CDR3. The CDR3 DNA reads TGTGCCAGCAGTGAAGCAGACTTCGGCACCTACACCTTC. Its protein is CASSEADFGTYTF.

The genes are TRBV5-1 and TRBJ2-7; TRBD1 agrees at 7 bases. Germline V gives CDR1 SGHRS, CDR2 YFSETQ. CDR3 length: 18 residues. After removal of 3 bases from V and 0 bases from J, the junction contained 15 bases not matched to a gene. CDR3 DNA sequence: TGCGCCAGCAGCTCCCCGAGGCCCTTACAGGGGTCCTCCTACGAGCAGTACTTC. Residues: CASSSPRPLQGSSYEQYF.